This TCR beta chain was sequenced for a study of blood T cell repertoires in COVID-19. Study-wide background: COVID-19 samples, acute and convalescent, were from the United States, Italy and Spain. PBMCs, B-cell-depleted T cells, or T cells were the source of the cDNA or gDNA that made up the material.

Germline V gives CDR1 MNHEY, CDR2 SMNVEV (reference sequence). This CDR3 contains 11 residues. Trimming took off 4 bases at V and 8 bases at J, with 8 bases between the two ends. In the authors' methods: Amplified reference gene primers provided the basis for estimating nucleated cell counts. Produced via immunoSEQ multiplex PCR; TCRdb's table is partial and in-frame only. V, J and clone size derive from that table, while D and trimming were established from the DNA sequence. The sample lists tens of thousands of clones, roughly 90% occurring once. The clonotype was recovered from a human donor in a cohort sampled during active COVID-19. The sample was peripheral blood. This chain uses TRBV27 with TRBJ1-2; D perhaps matches TRBD1 (6 bases). Written as DNA, the CDR3 is TGTGCCAGCAGTTCCAGGGGCGGCTACACCTTC. The encoded protein is CASSSRGGYTF.